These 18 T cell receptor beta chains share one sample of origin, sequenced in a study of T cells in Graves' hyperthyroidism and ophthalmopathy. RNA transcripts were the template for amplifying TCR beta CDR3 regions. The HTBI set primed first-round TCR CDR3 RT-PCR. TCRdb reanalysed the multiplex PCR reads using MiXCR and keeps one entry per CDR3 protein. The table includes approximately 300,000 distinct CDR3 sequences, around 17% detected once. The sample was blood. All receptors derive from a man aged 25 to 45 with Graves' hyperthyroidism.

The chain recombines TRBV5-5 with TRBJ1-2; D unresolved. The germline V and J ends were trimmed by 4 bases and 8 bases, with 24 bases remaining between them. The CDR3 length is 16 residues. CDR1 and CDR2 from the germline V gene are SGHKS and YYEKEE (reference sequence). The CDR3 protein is CASSPADGSIVGGYTF. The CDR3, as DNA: TGTGCCAGCAGCCCCGCAGACGGGAGCATCGTCGGCGGCTACACCTTC.

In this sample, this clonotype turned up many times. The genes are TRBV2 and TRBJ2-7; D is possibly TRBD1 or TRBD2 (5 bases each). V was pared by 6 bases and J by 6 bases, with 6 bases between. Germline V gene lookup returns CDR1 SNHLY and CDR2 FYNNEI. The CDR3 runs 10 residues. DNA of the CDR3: TGTGCCAGCAGCGGGGCCGAGCAGTACTTC. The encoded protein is CASSGAEQYF.

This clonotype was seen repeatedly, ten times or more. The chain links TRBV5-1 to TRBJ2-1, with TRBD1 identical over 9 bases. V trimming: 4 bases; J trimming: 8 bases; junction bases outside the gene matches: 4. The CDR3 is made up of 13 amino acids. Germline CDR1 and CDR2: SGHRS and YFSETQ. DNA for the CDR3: TGCGCCAGCAGCAACAGGGGGCTCGATGAGCAGTTCTTC. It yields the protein CASSNRGLDEQFF.

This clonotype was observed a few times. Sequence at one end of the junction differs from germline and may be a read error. The CDR3 nucleotides are TGTGCCGGCAGGACCGCGGTAGGGGTCGGTGAAAAACTGTTTTTT. Protein: CAGRTAVGVGEKLFF. The gene calls are TRBV2 and TRBJ1-4; weak D call: TRBD1 (5 bases). The CDR3 totals 15 residues. CDR1 is SNHLY and CDR2 is FYNNEI in the germline V gene.

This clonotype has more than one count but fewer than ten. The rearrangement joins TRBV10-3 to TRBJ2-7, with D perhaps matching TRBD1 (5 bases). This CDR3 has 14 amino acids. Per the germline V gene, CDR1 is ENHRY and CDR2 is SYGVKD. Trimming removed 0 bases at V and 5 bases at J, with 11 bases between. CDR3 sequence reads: CAISESAGFHEQYF. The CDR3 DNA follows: TGTGCCATCAGTGAGTCCGCAGGGTTTCACGAGCAGTACTTC.

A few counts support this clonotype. The chain's CDR3 is CAISEDRAYEQYF. CDR3 coding DNA: TGTGCCATCAGTGAGGACAGGGCCTACGAGCAGTACTTC. The chain uses TRBV10-3 and TRBJ2-7, with 7 bases that match TRBD1. CDR1 is ENHRY and CDR2 is SYGVKD in the germline V gene. V dropped 2 bases and J dropped 2; count of bases not matched to a gene: 0. This CDR3 has 13 residues.

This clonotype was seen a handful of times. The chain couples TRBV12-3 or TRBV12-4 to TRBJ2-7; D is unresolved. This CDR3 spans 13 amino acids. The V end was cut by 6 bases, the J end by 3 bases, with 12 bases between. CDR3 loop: CASSRGAFYEQYF. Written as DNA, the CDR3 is TGTGCCAGCAGCCGCGGAGCCTTCTACGAGCAGTACTTC.

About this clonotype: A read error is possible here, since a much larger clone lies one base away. CDR3 DNA sequence: TGTGCCAGCAGTGAAACGGGAGGGGGCGCCGAGCAGTACTTC. Its protein product is CASSETGGGAEQYF. The rearrangement joins TRBV2 to TRBJ2-7, with TRBD2 as a possible D gene (8 bases). Germline V gene sequence: CDR1 SNHLY, CDR2 FYNNEI. The CDR3 length is 14 residues. V lost 2 bases, J lost 6 bases, and 14 bases lay in between.

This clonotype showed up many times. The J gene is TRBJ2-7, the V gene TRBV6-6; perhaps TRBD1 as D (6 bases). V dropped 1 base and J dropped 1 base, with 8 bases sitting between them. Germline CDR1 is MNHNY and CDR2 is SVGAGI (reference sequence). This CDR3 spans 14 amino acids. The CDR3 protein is CASSYFTGSYEQYF. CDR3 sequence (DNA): TGTGCCAGCAGTTACTTCACAGGGTCCTACGAGCAGTACTTC.

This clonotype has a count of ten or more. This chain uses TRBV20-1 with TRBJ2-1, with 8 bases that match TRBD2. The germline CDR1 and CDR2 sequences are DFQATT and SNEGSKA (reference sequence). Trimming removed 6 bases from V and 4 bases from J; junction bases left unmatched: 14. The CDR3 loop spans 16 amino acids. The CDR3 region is CSAAGRAGEGYNEQFF. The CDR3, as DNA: TGCAGTGCAGCCGGACGAGCGGGAGAGGGGTACAATGAGCAGTTCTTC.

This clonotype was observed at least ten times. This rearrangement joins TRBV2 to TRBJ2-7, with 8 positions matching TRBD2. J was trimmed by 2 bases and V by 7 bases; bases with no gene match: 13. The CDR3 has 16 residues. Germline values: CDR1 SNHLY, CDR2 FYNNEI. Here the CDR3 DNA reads TGTGCCAGCACCGGGGAGCCGGGACTAGGTACCTACGAGCAGTACTTC. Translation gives CASTGEPGLGTYEQYF.

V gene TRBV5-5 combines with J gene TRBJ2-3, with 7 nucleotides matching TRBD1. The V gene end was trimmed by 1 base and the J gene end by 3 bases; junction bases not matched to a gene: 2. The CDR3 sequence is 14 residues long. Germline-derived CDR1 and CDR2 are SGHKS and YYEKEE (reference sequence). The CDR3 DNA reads TGTGCCAGCAGCTTGCCAGGGGGAACAGATACGCAGTATTTT. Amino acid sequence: CASSLPGGTDTQYF.

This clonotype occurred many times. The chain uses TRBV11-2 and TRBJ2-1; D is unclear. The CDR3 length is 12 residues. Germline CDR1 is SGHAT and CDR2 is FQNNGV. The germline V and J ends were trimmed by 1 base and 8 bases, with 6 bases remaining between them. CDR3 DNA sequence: TGTGCCAGCAGCTTAGTCCAGGATGAGCAGTTCTTC. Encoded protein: CASSLVQDEQFF.

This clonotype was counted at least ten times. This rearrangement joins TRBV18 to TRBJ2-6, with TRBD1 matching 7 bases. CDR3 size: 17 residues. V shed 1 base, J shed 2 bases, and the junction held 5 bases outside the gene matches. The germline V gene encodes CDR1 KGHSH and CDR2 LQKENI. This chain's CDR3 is CASSPLTTGTGANVLTF. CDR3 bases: TGTGCCAGCTCACCACTTACGACAGGGACTGGGGCCAACGTCCTGACTTTC.

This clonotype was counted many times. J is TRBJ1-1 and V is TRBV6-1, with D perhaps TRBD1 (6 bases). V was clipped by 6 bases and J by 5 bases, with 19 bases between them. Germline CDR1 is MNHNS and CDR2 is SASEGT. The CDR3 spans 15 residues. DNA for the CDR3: TGTGCCAGCAGCCTCCTCGGGGGGCGCGGAACTGAAGCTTTCTTT. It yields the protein CASSLLGGRGTEAFF.

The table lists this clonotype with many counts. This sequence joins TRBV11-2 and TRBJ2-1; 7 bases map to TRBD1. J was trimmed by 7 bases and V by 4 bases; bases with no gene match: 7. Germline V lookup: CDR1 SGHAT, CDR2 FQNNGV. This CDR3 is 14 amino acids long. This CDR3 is CASSSPGGRNEQFF. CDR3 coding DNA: TGTGCCAGCAGCTCCCCAGGGGGTCGGAATGAGCAGTTCTTC. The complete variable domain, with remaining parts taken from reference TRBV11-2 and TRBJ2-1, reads EAGVAQSPRYKIIEKRQSVAFWCNPISGHATLYWYQQILGQGPKLLIQFQNNGVVDDSQLPKDRFSAERLKGVDSTLKIQPAKLEDSAVYLCASSSPGGRNEQFFGPGTRLTVL.

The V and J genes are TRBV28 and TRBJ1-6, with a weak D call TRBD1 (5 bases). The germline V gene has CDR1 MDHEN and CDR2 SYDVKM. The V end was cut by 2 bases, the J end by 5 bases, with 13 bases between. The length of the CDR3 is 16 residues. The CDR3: CASSLAGGGDNSPLHF. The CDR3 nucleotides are TGTGCCAGCAGTTTAGCGGGCGGAGGGGATAATTCACCCCTCCACTTT.

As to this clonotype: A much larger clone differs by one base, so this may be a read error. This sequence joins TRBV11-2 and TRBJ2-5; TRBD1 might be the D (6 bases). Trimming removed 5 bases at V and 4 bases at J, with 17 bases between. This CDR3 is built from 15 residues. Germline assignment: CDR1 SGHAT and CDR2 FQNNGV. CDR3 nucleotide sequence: TGTGCCAGCAGCACAGAGGGGGAGTCAAGAGAGACCCAGTACTTC. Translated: CASSTEGESRETQYF.